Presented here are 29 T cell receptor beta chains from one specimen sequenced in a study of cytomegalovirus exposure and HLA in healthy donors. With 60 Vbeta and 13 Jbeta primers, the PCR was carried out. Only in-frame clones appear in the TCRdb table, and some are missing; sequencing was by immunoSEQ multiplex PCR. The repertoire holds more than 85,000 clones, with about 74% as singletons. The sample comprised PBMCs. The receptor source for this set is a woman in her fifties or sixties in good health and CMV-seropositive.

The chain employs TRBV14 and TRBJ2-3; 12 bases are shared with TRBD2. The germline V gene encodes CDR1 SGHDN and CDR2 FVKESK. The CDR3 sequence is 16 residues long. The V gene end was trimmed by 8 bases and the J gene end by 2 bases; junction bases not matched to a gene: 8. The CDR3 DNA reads TGTGCCAGCTGTCGCGGGACTAGCGGGCTCACAGATACGCAGTATTTT. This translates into CASCRGTSGLTDTQYF.

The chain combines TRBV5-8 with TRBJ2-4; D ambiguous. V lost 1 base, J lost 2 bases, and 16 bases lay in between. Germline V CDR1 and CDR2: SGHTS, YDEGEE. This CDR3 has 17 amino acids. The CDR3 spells CASSLRLDLLTKNIQYF. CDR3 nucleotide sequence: TGTGCCAGCAGCTTGAGGCTAGACTTACTTACCAAAAACATTCAGTACTTC.

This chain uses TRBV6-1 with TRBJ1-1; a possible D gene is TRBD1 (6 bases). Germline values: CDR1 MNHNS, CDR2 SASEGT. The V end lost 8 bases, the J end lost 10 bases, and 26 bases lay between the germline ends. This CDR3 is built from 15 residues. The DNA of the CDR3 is TGTGCCAGCGCCCTTGGGGAGGGGGGCAGGGTTGGAGCTTTCTTT. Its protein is CASALGEGGRVGAFF.

CDR3 sequence: CASSLDGRGRVNEQFF. In nucleotides, the CDR3 is TGTGCCAGCAGCTTAGACGGGAGGGGTCGGGTCAATGAGCAGTTCTTC. This sequence joins TRBV7-9 and TRBJ2-1; 8 bases line up with TRBD2. V was clipped by 1 base and J by 6 bases; unmatched bases: 8. CDR3 length equals 16 residues. Germline V gives CDR1 SEHNR, CDR2 FQNEAQ (reference sequence).

The CDR3 sequence: CASSRNRGSEAFF. The DNA of the CDR3 is TGTGCCAGCAGCAGAAACAGGGGGTCTGAAGCTTTCTTT. The rearrangement uses TRBV28 and TRBJ1-1; 8 bases map to TRBD1. Germline V gene data show CDR1 as MDHEN and CDR2 as SYDVKM. This CDR3 is built from 13 residues. V was clipped by 6 bases and J by 6 bases; unmatched bases: 6.

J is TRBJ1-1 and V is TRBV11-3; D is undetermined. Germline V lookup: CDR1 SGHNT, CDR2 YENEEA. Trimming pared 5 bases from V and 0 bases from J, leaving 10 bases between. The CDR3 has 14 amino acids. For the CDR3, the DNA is TGTGCCAGCAGCCTCTCAGGATTGAACACTGAAGCTTTCTTT. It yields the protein CASSLSGLNTEAFF.

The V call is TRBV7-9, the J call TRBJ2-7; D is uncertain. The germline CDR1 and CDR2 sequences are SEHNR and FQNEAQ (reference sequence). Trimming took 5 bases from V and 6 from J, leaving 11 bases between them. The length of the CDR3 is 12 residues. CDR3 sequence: CASSILSGEQYF. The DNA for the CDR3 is TGTGCCAGCAGCATTCTCTCCGGCGAGCAGTACTTC.

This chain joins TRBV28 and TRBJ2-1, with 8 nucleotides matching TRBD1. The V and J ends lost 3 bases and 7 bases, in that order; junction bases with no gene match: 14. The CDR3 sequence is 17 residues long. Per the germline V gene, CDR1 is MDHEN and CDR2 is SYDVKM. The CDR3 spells CASSLFLPRTGNNEQFF. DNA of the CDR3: TGTGCCAGCAGTTTGTTCCTTCCCCGGACAGGGAATAATGAGCAGTTCTTC.

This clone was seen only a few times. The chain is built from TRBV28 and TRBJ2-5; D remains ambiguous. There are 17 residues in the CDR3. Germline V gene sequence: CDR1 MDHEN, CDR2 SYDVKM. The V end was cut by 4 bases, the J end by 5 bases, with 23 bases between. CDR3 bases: TGTGCCAGCAGTTATTATAGACGGCGACTTCAATCGGAGACCCAGTACTTC. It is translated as CASSYYRRRLQSETQYF.

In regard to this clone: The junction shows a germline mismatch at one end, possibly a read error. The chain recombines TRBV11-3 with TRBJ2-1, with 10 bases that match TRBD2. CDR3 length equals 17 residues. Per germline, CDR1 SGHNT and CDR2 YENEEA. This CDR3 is CASSLGGLASSYNEQFF. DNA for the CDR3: TGTGCCAGTAGCTTAGGGGGACTAGCGAGTTCCTACAATGAGCAGTTCTTC.

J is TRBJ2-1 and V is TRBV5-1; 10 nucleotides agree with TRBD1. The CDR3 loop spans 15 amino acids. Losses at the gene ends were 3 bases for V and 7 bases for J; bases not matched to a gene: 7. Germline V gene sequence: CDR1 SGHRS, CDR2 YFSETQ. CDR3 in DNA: TGCGCCAGCAGCTATTCTGGACAGGGGGAGAATGAGCAGTTCTTC. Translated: CASSYSGQGENEQFF. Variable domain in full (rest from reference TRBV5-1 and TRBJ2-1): KAGVTQTPRYLIKTRGQQVTLSCSPISGHRSVSWYQQTPGQGLQFLFEYFSETQRNKGNFPGRFSGRQFSNSRSEMNVSTLELGDSALYLCASSYSGQGENEQFFGPGTRLTVL.

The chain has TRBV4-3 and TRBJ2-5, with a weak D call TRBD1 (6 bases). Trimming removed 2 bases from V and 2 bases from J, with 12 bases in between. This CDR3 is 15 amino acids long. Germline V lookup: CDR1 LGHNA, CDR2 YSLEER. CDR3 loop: CASSQSARGQETQYF. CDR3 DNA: TGCGCCAGCAGCCAATCCGCAAGGGGGCAAGAGACCCAGTACTTC.

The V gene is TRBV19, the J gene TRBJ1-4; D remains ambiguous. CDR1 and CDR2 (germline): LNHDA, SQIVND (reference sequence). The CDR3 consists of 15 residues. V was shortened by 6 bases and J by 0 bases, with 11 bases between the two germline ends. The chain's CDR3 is CASRDGIATNEKLFF. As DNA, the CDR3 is TGTGCCAGTAGGGACGGGATAGCAACTAATGAAAAACTGTTTTTT.

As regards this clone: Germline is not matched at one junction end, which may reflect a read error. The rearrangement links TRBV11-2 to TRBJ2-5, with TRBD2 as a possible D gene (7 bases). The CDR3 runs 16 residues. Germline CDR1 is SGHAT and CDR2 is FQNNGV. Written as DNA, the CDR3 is TGTGCCGGCAGCTTAGGGGGAGGGGGGTACCAAGAGACCCAGTACTTC. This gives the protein CAGSLGGGGYQETQYF.

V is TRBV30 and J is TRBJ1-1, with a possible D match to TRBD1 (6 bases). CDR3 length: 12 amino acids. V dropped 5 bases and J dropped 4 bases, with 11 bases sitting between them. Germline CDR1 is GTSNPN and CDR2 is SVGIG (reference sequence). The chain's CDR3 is CAWDQGSTEAFF. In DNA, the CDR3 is TGTGCCTGGGACCAGGGGAGCACTGAAGCTTTCTTT.

The CDR3 loop reads CASSAGPGSYNEQFF. In nucleotides, the CDR3 is TGTGCCAGCTCTGCAGGGCCGGGCTCCTACAATGAGCAGTTCTTC. V and J are TRBV18 and TRBJ2-1, with D perhaps matching TRBD1 (5 bases). Germline loops: CDR1 KGHSH, CDR2 LQKENI. V was cut by 6 bases and J by 0 bases, with 12 bases left in between. The CDR3 sequence is 15 residues long.

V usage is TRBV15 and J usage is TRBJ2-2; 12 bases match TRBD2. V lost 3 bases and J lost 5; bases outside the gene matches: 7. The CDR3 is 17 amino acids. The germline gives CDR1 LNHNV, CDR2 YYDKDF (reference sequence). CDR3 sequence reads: CATSSRLAGVDTGELFF. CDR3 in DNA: TGTGCCACCAGCAGCAGACTAGCGGGAGTAGATACCGGGGAGCTGTTTTTT.

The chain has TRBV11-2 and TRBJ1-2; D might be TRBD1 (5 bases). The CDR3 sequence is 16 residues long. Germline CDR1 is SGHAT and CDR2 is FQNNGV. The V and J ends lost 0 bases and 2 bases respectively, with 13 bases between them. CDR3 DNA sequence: TGTGCCAGCAGCTTAGATATCGCGGGGGGAAACTATGGCTACACCTTC. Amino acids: CASSLDIAGGNYGYTF.

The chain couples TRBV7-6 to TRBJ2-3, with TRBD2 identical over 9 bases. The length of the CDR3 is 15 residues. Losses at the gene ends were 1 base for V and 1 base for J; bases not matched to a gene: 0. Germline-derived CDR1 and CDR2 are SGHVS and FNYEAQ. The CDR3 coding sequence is TGTGCCAGCAGCTTAGGCGGGAGGGGCACAGATACGCAGTATTTT. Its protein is CASSLGGRGTDTQYF.

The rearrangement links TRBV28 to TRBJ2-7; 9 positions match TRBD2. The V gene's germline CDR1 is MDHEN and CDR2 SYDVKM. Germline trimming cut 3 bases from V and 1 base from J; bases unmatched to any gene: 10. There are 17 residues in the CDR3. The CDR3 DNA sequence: TGTGCCAGCAGTTTTTCCCTCCTAGCGGGATTATCCTACGAGCAGTACTTC. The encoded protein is CASSFSLLAGLSYEQYF.

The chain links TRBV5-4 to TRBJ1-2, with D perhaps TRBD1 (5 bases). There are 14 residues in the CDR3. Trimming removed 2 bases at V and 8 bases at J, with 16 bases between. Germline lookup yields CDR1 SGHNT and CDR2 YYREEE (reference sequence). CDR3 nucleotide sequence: TGTGCCAGCAGCTTCAACAGGAATAGGTTGGGCTACACCTTC. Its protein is CASSFNRNRLGYTF.

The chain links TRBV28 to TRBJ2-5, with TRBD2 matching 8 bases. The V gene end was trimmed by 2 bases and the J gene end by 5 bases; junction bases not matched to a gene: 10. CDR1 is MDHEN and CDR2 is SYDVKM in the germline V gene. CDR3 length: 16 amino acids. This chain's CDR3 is CASSLAGGAERETQYF. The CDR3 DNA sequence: TGTGCCAGCAGTTTAGCCGGGGGGGCTGAGAGGGAGACCCAGTACTTC.

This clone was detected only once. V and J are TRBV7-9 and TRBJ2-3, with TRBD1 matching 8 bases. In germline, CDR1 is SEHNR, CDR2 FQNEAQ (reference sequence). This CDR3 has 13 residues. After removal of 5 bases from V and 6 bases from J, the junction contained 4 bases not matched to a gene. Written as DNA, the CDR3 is TGTGCCAGCAGCCAGACAGGGGTGGATACGCAGTATTTT. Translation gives CASSQTGVDTQYF.

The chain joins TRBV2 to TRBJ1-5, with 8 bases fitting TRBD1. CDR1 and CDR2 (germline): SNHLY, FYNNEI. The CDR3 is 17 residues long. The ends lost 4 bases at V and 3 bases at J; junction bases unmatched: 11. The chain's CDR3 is CASSARTGTGINQPQHF. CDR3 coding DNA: TGTGCCAGCAGTGCAAGGACCGGGACAGGCATCAATCAGCCCCAGCATTTT.

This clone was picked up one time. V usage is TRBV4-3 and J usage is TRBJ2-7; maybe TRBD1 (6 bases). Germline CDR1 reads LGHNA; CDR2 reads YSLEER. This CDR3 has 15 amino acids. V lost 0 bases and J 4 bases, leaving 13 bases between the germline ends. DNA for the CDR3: TGCGCCAGCAGCCAAGATTATCGAGGGGGATACGAGCAGTACTTC. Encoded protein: CASSQDYRGGYEQYF.

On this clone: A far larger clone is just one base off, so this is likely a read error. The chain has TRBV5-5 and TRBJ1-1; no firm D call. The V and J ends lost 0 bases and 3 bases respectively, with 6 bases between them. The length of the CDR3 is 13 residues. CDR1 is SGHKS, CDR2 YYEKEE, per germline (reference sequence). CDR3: CASSLGADTEAFF. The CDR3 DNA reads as TGTGCCAGCAGCTTGGGAGCGGACACTGAAGCTTTCTTT.

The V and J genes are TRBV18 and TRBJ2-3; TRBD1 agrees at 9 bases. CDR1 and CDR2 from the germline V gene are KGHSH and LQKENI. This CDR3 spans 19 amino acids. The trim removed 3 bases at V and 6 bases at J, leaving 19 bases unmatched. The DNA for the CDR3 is TGTGCCAGCTCACCTCTGTGGGACAGGGATTCCGGATTAGAGGATACGCAGTATTTT. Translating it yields CASSPLWDRDSGLEDTQYF.

This CDR3 is CASSIGFLADTQYF. The CDR3 nucleotides are TGTGCCAGTAGTATTGGGTTTCTAGCAGATACGCAGTATTTT. The chain couples TRBV19 to TRBJ2-3; D not resolved. This CDR3 spans 14 amino acids. V gave up 3 bases and J gave up 4 bases, with 11 bases separating them. Germline V gene sequence: CDR1 LNHDA, CDR2 SQIVND (reference sequence).

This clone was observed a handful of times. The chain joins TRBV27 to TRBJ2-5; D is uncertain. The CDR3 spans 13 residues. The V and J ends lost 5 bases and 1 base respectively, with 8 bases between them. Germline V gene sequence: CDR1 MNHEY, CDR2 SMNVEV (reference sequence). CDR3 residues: CASSVRSQETQYF. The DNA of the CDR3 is TGTGCCAGCAGTGTGCGAAGCCAAGAGACCCAGTACTTC.